The 32 T cell receptor beta chains below all came from one sample that was sequenced in a study of blood T cell repertoires in COVID-19. The table came from immunoSEQ multiplex PCR; TCRdb's copy has only in-frame clones and leaves some out. The sample holds approximately 24,000 clones, more than 75% seen once. Material for sequencing was peripheral blood. The receptors shown here come from a human donor with active COVID-19. The donor label of this sample is uncertain.

The V and J genes are TRBV6-6 and TRBJ2-7, with 7 bases matching TRBD1. Trimming cost V 6 bases and J 2 bases; bases outside gene matches: 1. In germline, CDR1 is MNHNY, CDR2 SVGAGI (reference sequence). The length of the CDR3 is 12 residues. CDR3 DNA sequence: TGTGCCAGCAGGGGACAGACCTACGAGCAGTACTTC. Amino acid sequence: CASRGQTYEQYF.

The chain recombines TRBV5-1 with TRBJ2-2; 8 positions match TRBD2. The CDR3 runs 16 residues. Germline V CDR1 and CDR2: SGHRS, YFSETQ. V lost 1 base to trimming and J lost 4 bases; unmatched junction nucleotides: 6. The CDR3 nucleotides are TGCGCCAGCAGCTTGCCGGGGGGGCAGGGCACCGGGGAGCTGTTTTTT. Encoded protein: CASSLPGGQGTGELFF.

Notes on this clone: An end of the junction does not agree with germline; a read error may underlie this. The chain recombines TRBV18 with TRBJ1-4; the D is unclear. This CDR3 has 14 residues. Germline V CDR1 and CDR2: KGHSH, LQKENI. CDR3 DNA sequence: TGTGCCAGCCCACCTTTAGACGGGGATGAAAAACTGTTTTTT. Translation gives CASPPLDGDEKLFF. The full variable domain, in which reference TRBV18 and TRBJ1-4 provide the parts outside the CDR3, is NAGVMQNPRHLVRRRGQEARLRCSPMKGHSHVYWYRQLPEEGLKFMVYLQKENIIDESGMPKERFSAEFPKEGPSILRIQQVVRGDSAAYFCASPPLDGDEKLFFGSGTQLSVL.

The CDR3 loop is CSSCWGGARDSPLHF. The DNA for the CDR3 is TGCAGCTCCTGTTGGGGGGGGGCGAGGGATTCACCCCTCCACTTT. The chain carries TRBV29-1 and TRBJ1-6, with D perhaps TRBD1 (6 bases). V was clipped by 8 bases and J by 8 bases, with 22 bases between them. The CDR3 sequence is 15 residues long. Germline loops: CDR1 SQVTM, CDR2 ANQGSEA.

The gene calls are TRBV7-3 and TRBJ2-5, with a tentative D call TRBD2 (5 bases). The CDR3 consists of 13 residues. V shed 2 bases and J shed 5 bases, with 9 bases lying between them. The germline gives CDR1 SGHTA, CDR2 FQGTGA. The CDR3 protein is CASSLGLEETQYF. CDR3 coding DNA: TGTGCCAGCAGCTTAGGACTTGAGGAGACCCAGTACTTC.

This clone was seen a single time. J is TRBJ2-1 and V is TRBV10-3, with 9 positions matching TRBD2. Trimming cost V 9 bases and J 6 bases; bases outside gene matches: 12. This CDR3 is built from 15 residues. The germline CDR1 and CDR2 sequences are ENHRY and SYGVKD. The CDR3 spells CAISERGAEGNEQFF. CDR3 DNA sequence: TGTGCCATTTCCGAGCGGGGGGCGGAGGGCAATGAGCAGTTCTTC.

The chain is built from TRBV6-5 and TRBJ1-6, with 11 positions matching TRBD1. J lost 5 bases, V lost 7 bases, and 4 bases had no gene match. The CDR3 loop spans 15 amino acids. Germline CDR1 is MNHEY and CDR2 is SVGAGI. The CDR3 loop reads CASTWTGGHNSPLHF. The CDR3 DNA follows: TGTGCCAGCACTTGGACAGGGGGCCATAATTCACCCCTCCACTTT.

This clone was seen only once. The V call is TRBV5-1, the J call TRBJ1-4; a possible D gene is TRBD1 (6 bases). The CDR3 sequence is 14 residues long. In germline, CDR1 is SGHRS, CDR2 YFSETQ. Trimming took 5 bases from V and 0 from J, leaving 8 bases between them. In DNA, the CDR3 is TGCGCCAGCAGGGACAGTGCAACTAATGAAAAACTGTTTTTT. Translated: CASRDSATNEKLFF.

V and J are TRBV12-3 or TRBV12-4 and TRBJ1-1; perhaps TRBD1 as D (5 bases). This CDR3 has 11 amino acids. Trimming cost V 6 bases and J 6 bases, with 8 bases left between them. Written as DNA, the CDR3 is TGTGCCAGCAGCCTGACAGCTGAAGCTTTCTTT. As protein: CASSLTAEAFF.

The rearrangement joins TRBV5-1 to TRBJ1-2; a possible D gene is TRBD1 (5 bases). Germline V lookup: CDR1 SGHRS, CDR2 YFSETQ. CDR3 length: 12 amino acids. The ends were cut back, 4 bases at V and 7 bases at J, with 11 bases in the middle. The CDR3 reads CASSGGDGGYTF. For the CDR3, the DNA is TGCGCCAGCAGCGGAGGGGACGGTGGCTACACCTTC.

CDR3 coding DNA: TGTGCCAGCAGCACCGACAGGGGGCGAGAGACCCAGTACTTC. Amino acids: CASSTDRGRETQYF. The chain uses TRBV7-9 and TRBJ2-5; 10 bases fit TRBD1. This CDR3 is built from 14 residues. V gave up 5 bases and J gave up 4 bases; unmatched junction bases: 4. The germline V gene encodes CDR1 SEHNR and CDR2 FQNEAQ (reference sequence).

This clone was seen a single time. The chain employs TRBV29-1 and TRBJ2-3; TRBD2 agrees at 8 bases. This CDR3 region has 13 residues. CDR1 is SQVTM and CDR2 is ANQGSEA in the germline V gene. With 3 bases clipped from V and 7 bases from J, the junction kept 6 bases outside the gene matches. The CDR3 region has the DNA TGCAGCGTTGACTGGACTAGCTCCTATACGCAGTATTTT. Encoded protein: CSVDWTSSYTQYF.

V usage is TRBV5-1 and J usage is TRBJ2-2, with 9 nucleotides matching TRBD2. CDR1 is SGHRS and CDR2 is YFSETQ in the germline V gene. V gave up 2 bases and J gave up 0 bases; unmatched junction bases: 11. The CDR3 runs to 19 residues. The CDR3 is CASSFSGGTAITNTGELFF. The CDR3 bases are TGCGCCAGCAGCTTTAGCGGGGGAACTGCCATAACGAACACCGGGGAGCTGTTTTTT. The complete variable domain, with remaining parts taken from reference TRBV5-1 and TRBJ2-2, reads KAGVTQTPRYLIKTRGQQVTLSCSPISGHRSVSWYQQTPGQGLQFLFEYFSETQRNKGNFPGRFSGRQFSNSRSEMNVSTLELGDSALYLCASSFSGGTAITNTGELFFGEGSRLTVL.

The chain has TRBV28 and TRBJ1-5; 9 nucleotides agree with TRBD1. CDR1 MDHEN and CDR2 SYDVKM come from the germline V gene. The V gene end was trimmed by 6 bases and the J gene end by 1 base; junction bases not matched to a gene: 4. CDR3 length equals 15 residues. The CDR3 loop reads CASSSGTGSNQPQHF. CDR3 nucleotides: TGTGCCAGCAGCTCAGGGACAGGGAGCAATCAGCCCCAGCATTTT.

J is TRBJ2-5 and V is TRBV27, with D hard to call. Per the germline V gene, CDR1 is MNHEY and CDR2 is SMNVEV (reference sequence). V was shortened by 6 bases and J by 3 bases, with 11 bases between the two germline ends. The CDR3 has 13 residues. The CDR3: CASRGPNEETQYF. The CDR3 DNA reads TGTGCCAGCAGGGGCCCAAATGAAGAGACCCAGTACTTC.

The chain links TRBV3-1 (or the pseudogene TRBV3-2) to TRBJ2-1, with 11 bases identical to TRBD2. Unmatched junction bases numbered 6, after V lost 0 bases and J lost 8 bases. In germline, CDR1 is LGHDT, CDR2 YNNKEL (reference sequence). The CDR3 contains 16 residues. CDR3 protein: CASSQDASSGGYEQFF. DNA of the CDR3: TGTGCCAGCAGCCAAGATGCGTCTAGCGGGGGGTATGAGCAGTTCTTC.

V is TRBV5-5 and J is TRBJ2-5; D gene ambiguous. The CDR3 extends over 14 amino acids. Germline V lookup: CDR1 SGHKS, CDR2 YYEKEE (reference sequence). V shed 2 bases and J shed 4 bases, with 12 bases lying between them. CDR3 amino acids: CASSFSGKPETQYF. Here the CDR3 DNA reads TGTGCCAGCAGCTTCTCAGGAAAACCAGAGACCCAGTACTTC.

The gene calls are TRBV7-2 and TRBJ1-6; 7 bases are a match to TRBD1. CDR1 is SGHTA, CDR2 FQGNSA, per germline. CDR3 length: 16 residues. V was clipped by 2 bases and J by 7 bases; unmatched bases: 8. In nucleotides, the CDR3 is TGTGCCAGCAGCTTATTCTACAGGGGTCGGAATTCACCCCTCCACTTT. This translates into CASSLFYRGRNSPLHF.

This chain uses TRBV25-1 with TRBJ1-1, with no clear D. The V and J ends lost 2 bases and 1 base respectively, with 8 bases between them. This CDR3 contains 14 residues. CDR1 MGHDK and CDR2 SYGVNS come from the germline V gene. DNA of the CDR3: TGTGCCAGCAGTGAACGCAGGCAGAACACTGAAGCTTTCTTT. Its protein product is CASSERRQNTEAFF.

This rearrangement joins TRBV7-9 to TRBJ2-3, with 8 bases matching TRBD1. This CDR3 region has 17 residues. The germline CDR1 and CDR2 sequences are SEHNR and FQNEAQ (reference sequence). Trimming cost V 5 bases and J 1 base; bases outside gene matches: 11. CDR3 sequence reads: CASSRLQGVVGTDTQYF. The CDR3, as DNA: TGTGCCAGCAGCCGGTTACAGGGGGTGGTGGGCACAGATACGCAGTATTTT.

This chain connects TRBV7-8 to TRBJ1-6; 10 nucleotides align to TRBD1. Unmatched junction bases numbered 10, after V lost 5 bases and J lost 6 bases. Germline lookup yields CDR1 SGHVS and CDR2 FQNEAQ. This CDR3 has 17 amino acids. In DNA form, the CDR3 reads TGTGCCAGCAGCCCAGGACAGGGGGGAGCCGGTAATTCACCCCTCCACTTT. It codes for CASSPGQGGAGNSPLHF. The variable domain in full, with the rest retrieved from reference TRBV7-8 and TRBJ1-6, is GAGVSQSPRYKVAKRGQDVALRCDPISGHVSLFWYQQALGQGPEFLTYFQNEAQLDKSGLPSDRFFAERPEGSVSTLKIQRTQQEDSAVYLCASSPGQGGAGNSPLHFGNGTRLTVT.

In nucleotides, the CDR3 is TGTGCCAGCAGCTTAATGGGCGGAGGTGGATCCTACGAGCAGTACTTC. This codes for CASSLMGGGGSYEQYF. The V and J genes are TRBV7-2 and TRBJ2-7; D is perhaps TRBD2 (5 bases). The CDR3 loop spans 16 amino acids. Trimming removed 2 bases at V and 1 base at J, with 15 bases between. Germline CDR1 is SGHTA and CDR2 is FQGNSA.

V usage is TRBV3-1 (or the pseudogene TRBV3-2) and J usage is TRBJ1-2, with TRBD1 matching over 9 bases. In germline, CDR1 is LGHDT, CDR2 YNNKEL (reference sequence). There are 16 residues in the CDR3. V lost 4 bases, J lost 4 bases, and 10 bases stayed unmatched. The CDR3 is CASSPSSQGAGYGYTF. In DNA form, the CDR3 reads TGTGCCAGCAGCCCGTCGTCACAGGGGGCCGGCTATGGCTACACCTTC.

The V and J genes are TRBV3-1 (or the pseudogene TRBV3-2) and TRBJ2-7, with TRBD2 matching 7 bases. The ends lost 1 base at V and 2 bases at J; junction bases unmatched: 5. Germline V gene lookup returns CDR1 LGHDT and CDR2 YNNKEL (reference sequence). The CDR3 length is 15 residues. Written as DNA, the CDR3 is TGTGCCAGCAGCCAAGGTTCTAGCGGTACCTACGAGCAGTACTTC. Its protein is CASSQGSSGTYEQYF.

CDR3 nucleotide sequence: TGTGCCAGCAGCGTAGCTGGACTAGCGGGGGTTATTAGCACAGATACGCAGTATTTT. Its protein is CASSVAGLAGVISTDTQYF. The J gene is TRBJ2-3, the V gene TRBV9; 13 nucleotides line up with TRBD2. The CDR3 is 19 amino acids. With V trimmed by 0 bases and J by 0 bases, 7 bases remained unmatched. Germline assignment: CDR1 SGDLS and CDR2 YYNGEE.

Points on this clone: It is unclear where the CDR3 begins or ends on the DNA, so no DNA is shown, and the CDR3 is as TCRdb lists it. The rearrangement joins TRBV6-1 to TRBJ2-5; the DNA was not compared with TRBD1, the D call given in the table. The germline CDR1 and CDR2 sequences are MNHNS and SASEGT. The CDR3 comprises 14 residues, both ends counted. Here the CDR3 reads CASILDQGGETQYF.

The V gene is TRBV6-5, the J gene TRBJ2-3; 8 bases line up with TRBD1. Germline trimming cut 2 bases from V and 2 bases from J; bases unmatched to any gene: 6. Per the germline V gene, CDR1 is MNHEY and CDR2 is SVGAGI. This CDR3 comprises 16 residues. CDR3 bases: TGTGCCAGCAGTTACCCTGGGACAGGCCTCACAGATACGCAGTATTTT. It is translated as CASSYPGTGLTDTQYF.

This sequence joins TRBV29-1 and TRBJ2-2, with TRBD2 identical over 9 bases. The V gene's germline CDR1 is SQVTM and CDR2 ANQGSEA. Unmatched junction bases numbered 8, after V lost 6 bases and J lost 6 bases. CDR3 size: 14 residues. In nucleotides, the CDR3 is TGCAGCGTAGAGCGGGGGGCCACACCCGGGGAGCTGTTTTTT. Translation gives CSVERGATPGELFF.

The CDR3 reads CASTRTGGSYEQYF. The CDR3 DNA reads as TGTGCCAGCACCCGGACAGGGGGCTCGTACGAGCAGTACTTC. This chain joins TRBV6-5 and TRBJ2-7; 11 bases are a match to TRBD1. The CDR3 has 14 amino acids. J lost 4 bases, V lost 7 bases, and 6 bases had no gene match. Per germline, CDR1 MNHEY and CDR2 SVGAGI.

The J gene is TRBJ1-2, the V gene TRBV6-6; a weak D match, TRBD1 (6 bases). V shed 2 bases and J shed 5 bases, with 12 bases lying between them. This CDR3 is built from 14 residues. CDR1 is MNHNY and CDR2 is SVGAGI in the germline V gene (reference sequence). This CDR3 reads CASSYLLQGYGYTF. DNA for the CDR3: TGTGCCAGCAGTTACCTCTTACAGGGATATGGCTACACCTTC.

This chain joins TRBV6-5 and TRBJ2-2; tentative D call: TRBD1 (5 bases). The length of the CDR3 is 16 residues. Germline V gene lookup returns CDR1 MNHEY and CDR2 SVGAGI. V was clipped by 0 bases and J by 1 base, with 9 bases between them. The CDR3 DNA follows: TGTGCCAGCAGTTACTCGCGACAGAGGAACACCGGGGAGCTGTTTTTT. Translating it yields CASSYSRQRNTGELFF.

The chain carries TRBV5-1 and TRBJ2-7; 10 bases are shared with TRBD2. The CDR3 loop spans 14 amino acids. The V gene's germline CDR1 is SGHRS and CDR2 YFSETQ. The junction had 4 bases not matched to a gene; V was cut back by 4 bases and J by 3 bases. The CDR3 loop reads CASSSLAGDYEQYF. CDR3 nucleotides: TGCGCCAGCAGCAGTCTAGCGGGGGACTACGAGCAGTACTTC.